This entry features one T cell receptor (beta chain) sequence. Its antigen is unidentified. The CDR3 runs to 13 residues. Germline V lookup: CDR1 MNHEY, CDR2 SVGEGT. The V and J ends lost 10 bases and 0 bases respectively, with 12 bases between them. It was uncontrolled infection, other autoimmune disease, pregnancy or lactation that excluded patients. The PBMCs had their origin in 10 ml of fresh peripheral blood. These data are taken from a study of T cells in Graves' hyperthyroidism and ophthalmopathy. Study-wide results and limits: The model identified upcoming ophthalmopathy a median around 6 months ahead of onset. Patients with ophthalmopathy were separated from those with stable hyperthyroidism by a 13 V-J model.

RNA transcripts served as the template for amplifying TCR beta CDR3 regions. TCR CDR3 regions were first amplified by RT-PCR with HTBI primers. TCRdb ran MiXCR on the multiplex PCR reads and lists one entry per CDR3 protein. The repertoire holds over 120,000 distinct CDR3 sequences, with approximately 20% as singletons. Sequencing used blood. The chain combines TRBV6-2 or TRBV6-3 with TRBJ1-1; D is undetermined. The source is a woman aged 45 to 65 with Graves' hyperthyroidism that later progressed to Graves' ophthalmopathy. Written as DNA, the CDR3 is TGTGCCACCTACGGGGAAGTGAACACTGAAGCTTTCTTT. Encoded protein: CATYGEVNTEAFF.